This T cell receptor (beta chain) was captured by sequencing in a study of T cell repertoires in cytomegalovirus infection. The wider study: Public TCR beta signatures marked donors with CMV infection and the matching HLA. Whole-study findings and limits: Dominant in the ex vivo response were TCR beta clonotypes restricted by HLA-C and specific for CMV.

This clonotype was detected a few times. Its antigen is unknown. TCRdb reprocessed the reads via MiXCR and lists one record per CDR3 protein. The sample records approximately 1,000,000 distinct CDR3 sequences, under 40% being singletons. The sequencing here drew on cultured CD8+ T cells from PBMCs, taken from culture after CMV antigen stimulation. This receptor was identified in a human donor in good health (CMV status not recorded). Some clones in this sample may be carry-over from other donors' samples.

Here the CDR3 DNA reads TGTGCCAGCAAAAGACCAGGGGGCCTGAATGAGCAGTTCTTC. Its translation: CASKRPGGLNEQFF. V is TRBV27 and J is TRBJ2-1, with 8 bases matching TRBD1. The V gene end was trimmed by 7 bases and the J gene end by 7 bases; junction bases not matched to a gene: 9. Germline V lookup: CDR1 MNHEY, CDR2 SMNVEV (reference sequence). This CDR3 contains 14 residues.